The present T cell receptor beta chain was sequenced within a study of blood T cell repertoires in COVID-19. In the original analysis: The assay estimated nucleated cells by amplifying reference gene primers. Generated by immunoSEQ multiplex PCR, the TCRdb table keeps only in-frame clones and is missing some. For V, J and clone size, that table is used; D and trimming come from the DNA. The sample holds 30,000 to 40,000 clones, 85% to 90% seen once. The V end was cut by 7 bases, the J end by 2 bases, with 15 bases between. This CDR3 contains 14 residues. Germline CDR1 and CDR2: SGHRS and YFSETQ. The V call is TRBV5-1, the J call TRBJ2-5; tentative D call: TRBD2 (6 bases). The sequenced material came from peripheral blood. The receptor comes from a woman in her seventies with active COVID-19. CDR3 protein: CASGSRDSQETQYF. The CDR3 nucleotides read TGCGCCAGCGGGAGCAGGGACTCACAAGAGACCCAGTACTTC.